These 21 T cell receptor beta chains were all obtained from the same sample, sequenced in a study of blood T cell repertoires in COVID-19. Data came from immunoSEQ multiplex PCR; TCRdb stores just in-frame clones and leaves some out. The sample shows about 130,000 clones, about 87% of them seen only once. The sequenced sample was peripheral blood. These receptors were collected from a middle-aged man with active COVID-19.

Regarding this clone: The same CDR3 arises from other DNA sequences in this sample as well. The chain employs TRBV6-5 and TRBJ1-1; 7 positions match TRBD1. CDR1 is MNHEY, CDR2 SVGAGI, per germline. Losses at the gene ends were 7 bases for V and 2 bases for J; bases not matched to a gene: 1. The length of the CDR3 is 12 residues. The CDR3 sequence is CASNRGNTEAFF. The CDR3 nucleotides are TGTGCCAGCAACAGGGGTAACACTGAAGCTTTCTTT.

This clone was detected only a few times. At the DNA level, this CDR3 is encoded by other sequences in the same sample as well. The chain couples TRBV3-1 (or the pseudogene TRBV3-2) to TRBJ1-6, with 7 bases identical to TRBD1. J lost 1 base, V lost 5 bases, and 5 bases had no gene match. The germline CDR1 and CDR2 sequences are LGHDT and YNNKEL (reference sequence). CDR3 length equals 16 residues. CDR3 DNA: TGTGCCAGCAGCGGAGGGGGCACGTCCTATAATTCACCCCTCCACTTT. Translation gives CASSGGGTSYNSPLHF.

This clone appeared a single time. The V gene is TRBV9, the J gene TRBJ1-4, with D unresolved. This CDR3 contains 14 residues. Germline CDR1 reads SGDLS; CDR2 reads YYNGEE. The V end was cut by 0 bases, the J end by 2 bases, with 5 bases between. DNA of the CDR3: TGTGCCAGCAGCGTAGCTACGACTAATGAAAAACTGTTTTTT. Translated, it gives CASSVATTNEKLFF. The full variable domain, rest sourced from reference TRBV9 and TRBJ1-4, is DSGVTQTPKHLITATGQRVTLRCSPRSGDLSVYWYQQSLDQGLQFLIQYYNGEERAKGNILERFSAQQFPDLHSELNLSSLELGDSALYFCASSVATTNEKLFFGSGTQLSVL.

This clone has only a few counts. The V call is TRBV2, the J call TRBJ1-5; 7 bases match TRBD1. This CDR3 has 13 residues. CDR1 is SNHLY, CDR2 FYNNEI, per germline. V shed 7 bases, J shed 7 bases, and the junction held 7 bases outside the gene matches. The DNA of the CDR3 is TGTGCCAGCAACAGGGGTGAGGAACAGCCCCAGCATTTT. It specifies CASNRGEEQPQHF.

The chain couples TRBV27 to TRBJ1-5; D might be TRBD1 (5 bases). V shed 5 bases and J shed 9 bases, with 17 bases lying between them. The CDR3 length is 14 residues. Germline V gene data show CDR1 as MNHEY and CDR2 as SMNVEV (reference sequence). Here the CDR3 reads CASSPGHSTWPQHF. CDR3 coding DNA: TGTGCCAGCAGTCCTGGACACTCCACCTGGCCCCAGCATTTT.

The J gene is TRBJ2-3, the V gene TRBV2, with no clear D. Germline lookup yields CDR1 SNHLY and CDR2 FYNNEI. Trimming shortened V by 5 bases and J by 0 bases, and 15 bases separated the two germline ends. The CDR3 is 16 residues long. The DNA of the CDR3 is TGTGCCAGCAGTCCTTTTAGCCGACCTAGCACAGATACGCAGTATTTT. This sequence encodes CASSPFSRPSTDTQYF.

This chain connects TRBV7-9 to TRBJ1-2; TRBD1 matches at 7 bases. This CDR3 spans 14 amino acids. From germline, CDR1 is SEHNR and CDR2 FQNEAQ (reference sequence). The junction had 5 bases not matched to a gene; V was cut back by 5 bases and J by 2 bases. This CDR3 is CASSLGQQNYGYTF. The CDR3 bases are TGTGCCAGCAGCCTGGGACAGCAAAACTATGGCTACACCTTC.

The CDR3 here is CASSPNLAGGLNEQFF. CDR3 DNA sequence: TGTGCCAGCTCACCAAATCTAGCGGGGGGGCTCAATGAGCAGTTCTTC. The chain carries TRBV18 and TRBJ2-1, with 12 bases matching TRBD2. This CDR3 has 16 residues. CDR1 is KGHSH, CDR2 LQKENI, per germline. With V trimmed by 2 bases and J by 6 bases, 5 bases remained unmatched.

The chain joins TRBV3-1 (or the pseudogene TRBV3-2) to TRBJ1-2; the D gene is possibly TRBD1 (5 bases). Germline V gene lookup returns CDR1 LGHDT and CDR2 YNNKEL (reference sequence). The V end was cut by 3 bases, the J end by 11 bases, with 25 bases between. This CDR3 region has 16 residues. The CDR3 loop reads CASSQSWGTTPRRYTF. The CDR3 DNA follows: TGTGCCAGCAGCCAGAGTTGGGGCACCACACCTCGTAGATACACCTTC.

This clone has just a few counts. This chain uses TRBV6-2 or TRBV6-3 with TRBJ1-1; no reliable D call. Deletions cut 6 bases from V and 0 bases from J, with 11 bases between. Germline CDR1 reads MNHEY; CDR2 reads SVGEGT. The CDR3 extends over 14 amino acids. The CDR3 reads CASSPHSLNTEAFF. In nucleotides, the CDR3 is TGTGCCAGCAGCCCCCATAGCTTGAACACTGAAGCTTTCTTT.

Comments on this clone: The same CDR3 also results from other DNA sequences found in this sample. The chain recombines TRBV30 with TRBJ1-1, with D possibly being TRBD1 (6 bases). Germline V CDR1 and CDR2: GTSNPN, SVGIG (reference sequence). The CDR3 is 13 amino acids. Trimming removed 3 bases at V and 0 bases at J, with 8 bases between. The DNA of the CDR3 is TGTGCCTGGAGCGGACAGATGAACACTGAAGCTTTCTTT. It codes for CAWSGQMNTEAFF.

For the CDR3, the DNA is TGTGCCAGCAGTGAACGGGCAGGGATCTACGGCTACACCTTC. Amino acid sequence: CASSERAGIYGYTF. The chain is built from TRBV25-1 and TRBJ1-2; perhaps TRBD1 as D (5 bases). Trimming cost V 2 bases and J 8 bases, with 15 bases left between them. This CDR3 spans 14 amino acids. CDR1 and CDR2 from the germline V gene are MGHDK and SYGVNS.

This chain joins TRBV6-5 and TRBJ1-6; a possible D gene is TRBD1 (5 bases). CDR3 length: 16 residues. The V and J ends lost 2 bases and 4 bases respectively, with 12 bases between them. Germline-derived CDR1 and CDR2 are MNHEY and SVGAGI. CDR3: CASSYRQTLYNSPLHF. CDR3 bases: TGTGCCAGCAGTTACAGACAGACCCTTTATAATTCACCCCTCCACTTT.

The J gene is TRBJ2-5, the V gene TRBV18, with TRBD2 matching 12 bases. The V segment lost 4 bases and the J segment 6 bases; nucleotides outside the gene matches: 3. This CDR3 is 14 amino acids long. CDR1 KGHSH and CDR2 LQKENI come from the germline V gene. CDR3 DNA sequence: TGTGCCAGCTCACGCCTAGCGGGGGGGCAGACCCAGTACTTC. It is translated as CASSRLAGGQTQYF.

The V call is TRBV4-3, the J call TRBJ1-6; D is ambiguous. V lost 0 bases and J lost 6, with 18 bases in between. Per the germline V gene, CDR1 is LGHNA and CDR2 is YSLEER. This CDR3 is built from 18 residues. The DNA for the CDR3 is TGCGCCAGCAGCCAAGATAGGCCTGCGGAATTAATTAATTCACCCCTCCACTTT. Its translation: CASSQDRPAELINSPLHF.

The chain is built from TRBV9 and TRBJ2-3; D is unclear. Looked up from germline, CDR1 is SGDLS and CDR2 is YYNGEE. Deletions cut 0 bases from V and 4 bases from J, with 12 bases between. CDR3 length: 15 amino acids. This CDR3 is CASSVEAYGADTQYF. The CDR3 nucleotides read TGTGCCAGCAGCGTAGAAGCGTACGGCGCAGATACGCAGTATTTT.

This clone was seen a single time. V usage is TRBV11-2 and J usage is TRBJ2-1, with D possibly matching TRBD2 (6 bases). The CDR3 consists of 13 residues. Germline CDR1 SGHAT, CDR2 FQNNGV. Trimming took 9 bases from V and 9 from J, leaving 18 bases between them. The CDR3 sequence is CASDPRRGSEQFF. CDR3 sequence (DNA): TGTGCCAGTGATCCCAGGAGGGGAAGTGAGCAGTTCTTC.

This clone has only one observation. This chain joins TRBV2 and TRBJ1-2, with D uncertain. Trimming cost V 3 bases and J 7 bases, with 18 bases left between them. This CDR3 has 15 amino acids. CDR1 SNHLY and CDR2 FYNNEI come from the germline V gene. The CDR3 DNA is TGTGCCAGCAGTGACCGTCAACGGCCCCGGGGTGGCTACACCTTC. Its protein is CASSDRQRPRGGYTF.

This clone was detected once. The chain has TRBV7-2 and TRBJ1-2, with D uncertain. From germline, CDR1 is SGHTA and CDR2 FQGNSA. The CDR3 extends over 16 amino acids. V gave up 5 bases and J gave up 6 bases, with 22 bases separating them. The CDR3 DNA follows: TGTGCCAGCAGCCCAATCAGATCTGCGGCTGGCGATGGCTACACCTTC. It is translated as CASSPIRSAAGDGYTF.

The rearrangement uses TRBV9 and TRBJ2-2, with TRBD1 matching 10 bases. CDR1 SGDLS and CDR2 YYNGEE come from the germline V gene. J was trimmed by 4 bases and V by 4 bases; bases with no gene match: 7. This CDR3 region has 16 residues. The CDR3 loop is CASSPRQGAPTGELFF. Written as DNA, the CDR3 is TGTGCCAGCAGCCCCCGACAGGGGGCGCCCACCGGGGAGCTGTTTTTT.

The rearrangement joins TRBV30 to TRBJ1-5; the match to TRBD1 covers 7 bases. V was clipped by 5 bases and J by 6 bases; unmatched bases: 10. The CDR3 is made up of 14 amino acids. The germline V gene has CDR1 GTSNPN and CDR2 SVGIG (reference sequence). This CDR3 reads CAWDKARGSQPQHF. The CDR3 DNA reads TGTGCCTGGGATAAGGCCAGGGGGAGTCAGCCCCAGCATTTT.